What follows describes a single TCR beta chain. Sequencing used immunoSEQ multiplex PCR; TCRdb keeps in-frame clones, though not all of them. The sample lists 200,000 to 250,000 clones, 86% occurring once. The source of the sample is a study of blood T cell repertoires in COVID-19. Overall study context: Sources were T cells, B-cell-depleted T cells, or PBMCs; the material itself was cDNA or gDNA.

The sample comprised peripheral blood. The TCR comes from a man older than 75 with acute or convalescent COVID-19.

The CDR3 protein is CASSGGGAYEQYF. CDR3 nucleotides: TGCGCCAGCAGCGGCGGGGGGGCATACGAGCAGTACTTC. The chain recombines TRBV5-1 with TRBJ2-7; 9 bases map to TRBD2. V lost 4 bases, J lost 4 bases, and 3 bases stayed unmatched. This CDR3 is built from 13 residues. CDR1 is SGHRS, CDR2 YFSETQ, per germline.